This T cell receptor (beta chain) is drawn from a study of T-cell reconstitution after alpha-beta-depleted transplantation in children. From germline, CDR1 is LGHNA and CDR2 YNFKEQ. This CDR3 has 13 residues. Trimming pared 1 base from V and 6 bases from J, leaving 6 bases between. With respect to this clonotype: What it binds is not known.

Preparing the TCRbeta library involved the use of unique molecular identifiers. Via MiXCR, TCRdb re-called the PCR reads, giving one row per CDR3 protein. The sample lists roughly 490,000 distinct CDR3 sequences, roughly 10% occurring once. Overall study results and limits: About two months after transplant, alpha-beta T cells reportedly came from several hundred expanded graft clones. Some patients showed high day-60 TCRbeta diversity, which derived from surviving recipient T cells and thymic progenitors. T-cell counts and diversity at one year following transplant were attributed mainly to newly produced T cells.

This TCR was recovered from a female patient between 2 and 10 years old who had a stem cell transplant for aplastic anemia, so the T cells may come from the graft donor. The sequencing here drew on PBMCs, mostly from graft donor cells, taken 180 days after TCRalphabeta/CD19-depleted stem cell transplant. This chain joins TRBV4-2 and TRBJ2-2; no reliable D call. The CDR3 nucleotides are TGTGCCAGCAGCCAAGCGAGAGCCGGGGAGCTGTTTTTT. Encoded protein: CASSQARAGELFF.